This T cell receptor (beta chain) derives from a study of shared clonotypes between healthy human individuals (dated by TCRdb to the early 2020s). With respect to the entire study: A few men and a couple of women, aged 18 to 49 years, made up the cohort. For each donor, CD4 naive and CD4 memory were each given three plates, CD8 naive was given two plates, and CD8 memory was given one plate. Blood TCR repertoires of four to six healthy adults were deeply sequenced to estimate repertoire size and the extent of clonotype sharing between individuals. Different laboratories and diverse techniques were used to prepare libraries and sequence TCR repertoires, to increase sequencing depth and limit assay-specific biases. Per donor, leukapheresis produced somewhere between about 0.94 and 10 billion PBMCs.

Broader findings and caveats from the paper: Naive subsets generally had larger estimated clonotype richness than memory subsets did. Because the study included only a small number of donors, the genetic and exposure-history diversity represented was limited. Based on pairwise subsampling, the degree of clonotype sharing among donors was expected to be affected by sequencing depth. Rarefaction of sorted-subset datasets indicated incomplete sequencing despite the large sequencing depth. Roughly 5% of naive CD4, around 4% of naive CD8, approximately 2% of memory CD4, and around 0.42% of memory CD8 clonotypes were shared across several donors. Compared with non-shared clonotypes, the clonotypes found in all four sorted-subset donors had higher generation probabilities. Sampling was restricted to blood, and TCR repertoires in tissue are likely to differ from TCR repertoires in blood.

CDR3 length: 16 amino acids, cysteine to phenylalanine. The CDR3 DNA has 48 bases and is translated from base 1. For CDR1 and CDR2, the germline V gene lists SGHTA and FQGNSA. The germline V end is reduced by 5 bases and the J end by 5 bases; junction bases left unmatched: 9. Donors were healthy HIV-negative adults with no recently reported acute infections or vaccinations. Every donor was a Caucasian adult living in Nashville, Tennessee, USA. CD4+ T cells were enriched by magnetic negative selection; naive cells were then positively selected on CD45RA, and the negative fraction formed the memory subset. Blood was collected by leukapheresis, and PBMCs were isolated by Ficoll-Histopaque density gradient centrifugation and then cryopreserved in liquid nitrogen vapor phase. Analytical flow cytometry was used to check the purity and quantity of each magnetically sorted T cell population. Genomic DNA was isolated from each sorted fraction and quantified by UV absorbance on a Nanodrop 2000c.

Using the deep immunoSEQ assay, multiplex PCR amplified TCR CDR3 regions from genomic DNA. Genomic DNA extracted from each cell subset was distributed evenly over all wells of several immunoSEQ 96-well plates, and each plate served as one replicate. For sorted subsets, 150 to 250 ng of genomic DNA, equivalent to tens of thousands of T cell genomes, went into each replicate PCR. Purified libraries were quantified with a Qubit 3.0 fluorometer, sized on a Bioanalyzer 2100, and re-quantified with the KAPA Library Quantification kit. A separate single-read 150-cycle Illumina NextSeq 550 flow cell was used to sequence each immunoSEQ 96-well plate. On the study's bioinformatics: Because only junctional sequences without quality scores were contained in the immunoSEQ output, filtering matching that applied to full-length reads could not be performed. To assign V/J genes and CDR3, sequences were annotated using PyIR, a Python wrapper for IgBLAST v1.9, with IMGT germline references. Reads were removed for weak V/J assignments (E-value above 1e-6), missing CDR3, stop codons, out-of-frame junctions, or ambiguous translated residues. V3J clonotypes were defined as sequences sharing an identical inferred V gene, J gene, and CDR3 amino acid sequence. The percentage overlap between two repertoires was calculated by dividing the number of shared unique clonotypes by the size of the smaller repertoire. Richness of each repertoire was evaluated using RTK rarefaction, the Chao1 estimator, and Recon v2.1 estimates of unobserved clonotypes. For all TCRbeta clonotypes obtained by the gDNA method from a handful of donors, generation probabilities were computed with OLGA. TCRdb holds this immuneACCESS table with in-frame rearrangements only. Some clones are missing; in checked studies, unresolved V genes explain under half, and the rest has no known cause. D and trimming come from the DNA, and the V and J calls and clone size come from that table. The sample data list 1,400,000 or so clones, and just under 99% of these were observed just once. 0.36% of the sample comes from the top ten.

Notes on this clone: Its antigen is unknown. No per-base quality is available; no much larger clone lies one base away.

This receptor chain uses TRBV7-2 and TRBJ2-2; 9 bases in the middle match TRBD1. Sequences were obtained from naive CD4+ T cells sorted from blood. This sample's cell subset or site label indicates: CD45RA+ positively selected. The receptor was isolated from a man aged 30 to 39 in good health. CDR3 protein: CASSPAWGQGTGELFF. The DNA is as follows: TGTGCCAGCAGCCCAGCCTGGGGACAGGGAACCGGGGAGCTGTTTTTT.